The sequence of this T cell receptor beta chain was determined in a study of cytomegalovirus exposure and HLA in healthy donors. V lost 3 bases to trimming and J lost 1 base; unmatched junction nucleotides: 10. Looked up from germline, CDR1 is SGDLS and CDR2 is YYNGEE. The CDR3 totals 17 residues. Use of 60 Vbeta and 13 Jbeta primers characterized the PCR. Sequencing was performed with immunoSEQ multiplex PCR; in TCRdb, only in-frame clones are kept and a portion is missing. The sample lists 120,000 to 150,000 clones, around 79% occurring once. To note about this clone: Its antigen is unidentified.

Findings of the study overall: The listing of 150 to 200 TCR beta chains classed them as cytomegalovirus-associated. Later analysis suggested links between common viral pathogens and several top significant clusters.

The sequencing input was PBMCs. The TCR was taken from a male donor in good health and CMV-seronegative. The chain recombines TRBV9 with TRBJ1-1; 9 nucleotides match TRBD1. CDR3 in DNA: TGTGCCAGCAGCGGGGGACAGGGAATGCGTACGAACACTGAAGCTTTCTTT. As protein: CASSGGQGMRTNTEAFF.